This T cell receptor beta chain was sequenced for a study of CD8 T cells in ankylosing spondylitis. Study results and limitations: Several highly homologous variants formed a TCR beta motif that appeared characteristic of ankylosing spondylitis blood. CD8+ cells made up the disease-linked clones, which were relatively rare in peripheral blood.

Remarks on this clonotype: The antigen is undetermined.

CDR3 length: 15 amino acids. V dropped 5 bases and J dropped 1; count of bases not matched to a gene: 3. Germline loops: CDR1 SGHAT, CDR2 FQNNGV. Library preparation for TCR beta used quantitative 5'-RACE with molecular barcodes. TCRdb reanalysed the 5' RACE reads using MiXCR and keeps one entry per CDR3 protein. The sample holds approximately 540,000 distinct CDR3 sequences; 12% are singletons and the top ten take under 7.5%. This clonotype was obtained from a male donor with ankylosing spondylitis. V and J are TRBV11-2 and TRBJ2-2, with 8 nucleotides matching TRBD1. The sequenced sample consisted of blood, either unsorted or a sorted T cell fraction (not recorded which). The CDR3 loop is CASSKTGVNTGELFF. DNA of the CDR3: TGTGCCAGCAGCAAGACAGGGGTGAACACCGGGGAGCTGTTTTTT.